This T cell receptor (beta chain) was sequenced for a study of regulatory T cells in long-lasting Graves disease. In the study overall: Persistent cases were those of Graves' disease that involved over 5 years of antithyroid drugs with positive TSH receptor antibodies. The study, taken as a whole, reports: Public clonotype sharing was higher in persistent than newly diagnosed patients. Persistent disease preferred TRBV28, TRBJ1-2 and TRBJ2-5.

Trimming left V 0 bases short and J 1 base short, with 12 bases between. The CDR3 contains 16 residues. Sample time point: persistent/refractory GD, antithyroid drugs over 5 years with positive TRAb. The TCR library was prepared using RNA isolated from PBMCs. The peripheral blood volume drawn was around 10 milliliters, and it was collected into EDTA tubes. Construction of TCR beta libraries relied on iRepertoire HTBI primers and on Arm-PCR targeting CDR3 regions. TCRdb re-called the multiplex PCR reads with MiXCR, one entry per CDR3 protein. The sample contains fewer than 400,000 distinct CDR3 sequences, about 18% of which appear only once. This clonotype was seen at least ten times. The antigen is not known.

This receptor was obtained from a female donor with Graves disease. The sequenced sample was peripheral blood mononuclear cells (PBMCs), obtained when the disease was refractory, from a patient treated with antithyroid drugs. The J gene is TRBJ1-1, the V gene TRBV12-3 or TRBV12-4; possible D gene TRBD1, 5 bases. CDR3 protein: CASSLAIWGKNTEAFF. In DNA, the CDR3 is TGTGCCAGCAGTTTAGCGATTTGGGGGAAGAACACTGAAGCTTTCTTT.